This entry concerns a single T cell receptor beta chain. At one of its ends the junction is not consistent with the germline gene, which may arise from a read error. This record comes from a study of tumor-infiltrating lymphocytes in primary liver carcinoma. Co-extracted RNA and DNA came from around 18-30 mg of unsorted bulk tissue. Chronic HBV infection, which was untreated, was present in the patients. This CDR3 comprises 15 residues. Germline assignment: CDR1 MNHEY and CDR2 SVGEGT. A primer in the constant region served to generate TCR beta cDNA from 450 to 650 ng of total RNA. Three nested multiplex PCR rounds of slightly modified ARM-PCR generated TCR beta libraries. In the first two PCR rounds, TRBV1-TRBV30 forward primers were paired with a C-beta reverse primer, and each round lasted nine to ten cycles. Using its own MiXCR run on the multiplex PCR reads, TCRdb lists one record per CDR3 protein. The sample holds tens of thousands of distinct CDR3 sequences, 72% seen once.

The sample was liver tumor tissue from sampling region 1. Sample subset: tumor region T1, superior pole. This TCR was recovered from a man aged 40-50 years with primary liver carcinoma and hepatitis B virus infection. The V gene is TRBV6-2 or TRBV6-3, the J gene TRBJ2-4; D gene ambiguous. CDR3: CASCTFGVDKNIQCF. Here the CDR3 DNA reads TGTGCCAGCTGTACTTTTGGAGTAGACAAAAACATTCAGTGCTTC.